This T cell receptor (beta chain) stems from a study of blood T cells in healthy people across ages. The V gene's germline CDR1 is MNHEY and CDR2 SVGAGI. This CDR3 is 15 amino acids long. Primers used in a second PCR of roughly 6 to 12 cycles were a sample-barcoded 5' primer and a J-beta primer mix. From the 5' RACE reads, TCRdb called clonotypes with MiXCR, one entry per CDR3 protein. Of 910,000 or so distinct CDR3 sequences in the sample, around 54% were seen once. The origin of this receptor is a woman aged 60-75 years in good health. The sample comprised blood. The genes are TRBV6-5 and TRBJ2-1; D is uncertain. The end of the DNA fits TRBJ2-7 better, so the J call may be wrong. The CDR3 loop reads CASSAEHFSYNEQYF. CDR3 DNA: TGTGCCAGCAGTGCCGAGCACTTCTCCTACAATGAGCAGTACTTC.